Listed below are T cell receptor beta chains from one sample, sequenced in a study of T-cell memory formation after mild COVID-19. One entry per CDR3 protein, called by TCRdb with MiXCR from the 5' RACE reads. The sample carries about 410,000 distinct CDR3 sequences, roughly 17% recorded once. Input material: PBMCs or a T cell subset sorted from them (not recorded which). All receptors come from a man younger than 30 who had mild COVID-19 (a few samples of this study predate the infection). Cell type and time point are not known. Each CDR3 is given with its conserved first and last residue. The order of the fields is V gene, D gene, J gene, clone size, CDR3 protein, CDR3 DNA. The D gene is left open where the match is weak. Clone size is not always given. Where it is, it says once, few, many or a class for expanded clones.

v_call: TRBV20-1; d_call: .; j_call: TRBJ2-5; clone_size: .; cdr3_aa: CSARDGGNQETQYF; cdr3_nt: TGCAGTGCTAGAGATGGAGGCAATCAAGAGACCCAGTACTTC
v_call: TRBV7-2; d_call: TRBD1; j_call: TRBJ2-7; clone_size: once; cdr3_aa: CASSYLRDRDGEQYF; cdr3_nt: TGTGCCAGCAGCTACCTCCGGGACAGGGATGGCGAGCAGTACTTC
v_call: TRBV7-9; d_call: TRBD1; j_call: TRBJ2-5; clone_size: .; cdr3_aa: CASSLGQGPAQETQYF; cdr3_nt: TGTGCCAGCAGCTTAGGACAGGGGCCTGCTCAAGAGACCCAGTACTTC
v_call: TRBV20-1; d_call: TRBD1; j_call: TRBJ2-2; clone_size: many; cdr3_aa: CSAADRGNTGELFF; cdr3_nt: TGCAGTGCAGCCGACAGGGGCAACACCGGGGAGCTGTTTTTT
v_call: TRBV6-5; d_call: TRBD1; j_call: TRBJ2-5; clone_size: few; cdr3_aa: CASGASGTGEETQYF; cdr3_nt: TGTGCCAGCGGCGCCTCCGGGACAGGAGAAGAGACCCAGTACTTC
v_call: TRBV4-2; d_call: TRBD1; j_call: TRBJ1-2; clone_size: few; cdr3_aa: CASSQDRMDRGYGYTF; cdr3_nt: TGTGCCAGCAGCCAAGATCGCATGGACAGGGGCTATGGCTACACCTTC
v_call: TRBV6-7; d_call: TRBD2; j_call: TRBJ2-3; clone_size: .; cdr3_aa: CASRPEGGGVDTQYF; cdr3_nt: TGTGCCAGCAGGCCGGAAGGCGGGGGGGTGGATACGCAGTATTTT
v_call: TRBV12-3/TRBV12-4; d_call: .; j_call: TRBJ1-2; clone_size: .; cdr3_aa: CASSRTTENYGYTF; cdr3_nt: TGTGCAAGCAGTCGAACGACGGAAAACTATGGCTACACCTTC
v_call: TRBV18; d_call: .; j_call: TRBJ2-5; clone_size: .; cdr3_aa: CASSPPAPSETQYF; cdr3_nt: TGTGCCAGCTCACCACCGGCGCCTAGCGAGACCCAGTACTTC
v_call: TRBV29-1; d_call: TRBD1; j_call: TRBJ1-3; clone_size: many; cdr3_aa: CSAGGQGANTIYF; cdr3_nt: TGCAGCGCCGGCGGACAGGGCGCAAACACCATATATTTT
v_call: TRBV19; d_call: TRBD1; j_call: TRBJ2-1; clone_size: few; cdr3_aa: CASSLQGAREQFF; cdr3_nt: TGTGCCAGTAGTCTACAGGGGGCGCGGGAGCAGTTCTTC
v_call: TRBV18; d_call: .; j_call: TRBJ1-2; clone_size: few; cdr3_aa: CASSPSGGNYGYTF; cdr3_nt: TGTGCCAGCTCACCATCCGGGGGAAACTATGGCTACACCTTC
v_call: TRBV29-1; d_call: .; j_call: TRBJ2-7; clone_size: .; cdr3_aa: CSVTGTESYEQYF; cdr3_nt: TGCAGCGTGACCGGGACGGAGTCCTACGAGCAGTACTTC
v_call: TRBV7-2; d_call: .; j_call: TRBJ2-1; clone_size: few; cdr3_aa: CASSLVQLGRRLLPRHEQFF; cdr3_nt: TGTGCCAGCAGCTTAGTTCAGTTGGGGAGACGGTTACTACCAAGGCATGAGCAGTTCTTC
v_call: TRBV4-2; d_call: .; j_call: TRBJ2-2; clone_size: few; cdr3_aa: CASSQDNPGNTGELFF; cdr3_nt: TGTGCCAGCAGCCAAGATAATCCCGGAAACACCGGGGAGCTGTTTTTT
v_call: TRBV29-1; d_call: .; j_call: TRBJ2-5; clone_size: .; cdr3_aa: CSVAPVAGVGETQYF; cdr3_nt: TGCAGCGTCGCACCGGTGGCAGGGGTAGGAGAGACCCAGTACTTC
v_call: TRBV20-1; d_call: TRBD1; j_call: TRBJ1-1; clone_size: few; cdr3_aa: CSAGTTGLTEAFF; cdr3_nt: TGCAGTGCTGGAACGACAGGGCTCACTGAAGCTTTCTTT
v_call: TRBV12-3/TRBV12-4; d_call: .; j_call: TRBJ1-1; clone_size: .; cdr3_aa: CASSFTRASEAFF; cdr3_nt: TGTGCCAGCAGTTTCACCAGGGCTAGTGAAGCTTTCTTT
v_call: TRBV6-2/TRBV6-3; d_call: TRBD1; j_call: TRBJ1-2; clone_size: .; cdr3_aa: CASSAGQTYVYGYTF; cdr3_nt: TGTGCCAGCAGTGCGGGACAGACTTACGTGTATGGCTACACCTTC
v_call: TRBV10-3; d_call: .; j_call: TRBJ1-2; clone_size: .; cdr3_aa: CATADHGVPDYGYTF; cdr3_nt: TGTGCCACCGCCGACCACGGGGTACCAGACTATGGCTACACCTTC
v_call: TRBV4-2; d_call: .; j_call: TRBJ2-2; clone_size: .; cdr3_aa: CASSPGGGETGELFF; cdr3_nt: TGTGCCAGCAGCCCAGGGGGAGGGGAAACCGGGGAGCTGTTTTTT
v_call: TRBV5-1; d_call: TRBD1; j_call: TRBJ2-7; clone_size: .; cdr3_aa: CASSGDRSYEQYF; cdr3_nt: TGCGCCAGCAGCGGGGACAGATCCTACGAGCAGTACTTC
v_call: TRBV9; d_call: TRBD2; j_call: TRBJ2-3; clone_size: .; cdr3_aa: CASSVGGTGGNTQYF; cdr3_nt: TGTGCCAGCAGCGTAGGTGGAACGGGGGGGAATACGCAGTATTTT
v_call: TRBV5-1; d_call: .; j_call: TRBJ2-7; clone_size: few; cdr3_aa: CASSADLSYEQYF; cdr3_nt: TGCGCCAGCAGCGCGGACCTCTCCTACGAGCAGTACTTC
v_call: TRBV4-1; d_call: TRBD1; j_call: TRBJ2-1; clone_size: few; cdr3_aa: CASSPRKVTGGNEQFF; cdr3_nt: TGCGCCAGCAGCCCCCGGAAGGTGACAGGGGGTAATGAGCAGTTCTTC
v_call: TRBV6-1; d_call: .; j_call: TRBJ1-5; clone_size: .; cdr3_aa: CASRSGTTWSNQPQHF; cdr3_nt: TGTGCCAGCAGGTCCGGGACAACTTGGAGCAATCAGCCCCAGCATTTT
v_call: TRBV18; d_call: .; j_call: TRBJ1-1; clone_size: few; cdr3_aa: CASSPLRGKDTEAFF; cdr3_nt: TGTGCCAGCTCACCACTCCGGGGGAAGGACACTGAAGCTTTCTTT
v_call: TRBV7-6; d_call: .; j_call: TRBJ2-1; clone_size: few; cdr3_aa: CASSPGEERNEQFF; cdr3_nt: TGTGCCAGCAGTCCCGGGGAGGAAAGGAATGAGCAGTTCTTC
v_call: TRBV5-1; d_call: TRBD1; j_call: TRBJ2-5; clone_size: few; cdr3_aa: CASSLSGQGWSETQYF; cdr3_nt: TGCGCCAGCAGCTTGTCGGGACAGGGTTGGTCGGAGACCCAGTACTTC
v_call: TRBV9; d_call: .; j_call: TRBJ2-3; clone_size: .; cdr3_aa: CASSVAGGASTDTQYF; cdr3_nt: TGTGCCAGCAGCGTAGCTGGTGGGGCCAGCACAGATACGCAGTATTTT
v_call: TRBV4-3; d_call: TRBD1; j_call: TRBJ1-5; clone_size: few; cdr3_aa: CASSSDRASQPQHF; cdr3_nt: TGCGCCAGCAGCTCGGACAGGGCGAGTCAGCCCCAGCATTTT
v_call: TRBV15; d_call: .; j_call: TRBJ1-5; clone_size: .; cdr3_aa: CATSRDSDPNQPQHF; cdr3_nt: TGTGCCACCAGCAGAGATTCGGACCCCAATCAGCCCCAGCATTTT
v_call: TRBV4-3; d_call: .; j_call: TRBJ2-2; clone_size: .; cdr3_aa: CASSQDPPGHPEGGELFF; cdr3_nt: TGCGCCAGCAGCCAAGATCCCCCCGGACACCCCGAAGGCGGGGAGCTGTTTTTT
v_call: TRBV19; d_call: .; j_call: TRBJ2-1; clone_size: few; cdr3_aa: CASSIERIYNEQFF; cdr3_nt: TGTGCCAGTAGTATCGAGCGGATCTACAATGAGCAGTTCTTC
v_call: TRBV4-3; d_call: TRBD2; j_call: TRBJ2-3; clone_size: .; cdr3_aa: CASSNRDYRTDTQYF; cdr3_nt: TGCGCCAGCAGCAACCGGGACTACCGCACAGATACGCAGTATTTT
v_call: TRBV29-1; d_call: .; j_call: TRBJ2-7; clone_size: .; cdr3_aa: CSTRTGRGEQYF; cdr3_nt: TGCAGCACCCGGACAGGGAGGGGCGAGCAGTACTTC
v_call: TRBV9; d_call: .; j_call: TRBJ1-6; clone_size: few; cdr3_aa: CASSVDGSSYNSPLHF; cdr3_nt: TGTGCCAGCAGCGTGGACGGCTCCTCCTATAATTCACCCCTCCACTTT
v_call: TRBV4-1; d_call: TRBD2; j_call: TRBJ2-3; clone_size: few; cdr3_aa: CASSQGAGTSGVTDTQYF; cdr3_nt: TGCGCCAGCAGCCAAGGGGCCGGGACTAGCGGGGTCACAGATACGCAGTATTTT
v_call: TRBV4-1; d_call: TRBD1; j_call: TRBJ1-1; clone_size: few; cdr3_aa: CASSQGRQGVNTEAFF; cdr3_nt: TGCGCCAGCAGCCAGGGAAGACAGGGGGTGAACACTGAAGCTTTCTTT
v_call: TRBV5-1; d_call: .; j_call: TRBJ2-1; clone_size: .; cdr3_aa: CASSLARVGLVNEQFF; cdr3_nt: TGCGCCAGCAGCTTGGCGAGGGTGGGCCTTGTGAATGAGCAGTTCTTC
v_call: TRBV12-3/TRBV12-4; d_call: .; j_call: TRBJ1-2; clone_size: few; cdr3_aa: CASSPQGYYGYTF; cdr3_nt: TGTGCCAGCAGTCCACAGGGATACTATGGCTACACCTTC
v_call: TRBV5-5; d_call: TRBD1; j_call: TRBJ2-7; clone_size: .; cdr3_aa: CASSGTQGKGVLVYEQYF; cdr3_nt: TGTGCCAGCAGCGGGACACAGGGGAAGGGAGTCTTGGTTTACGAGCAGTACTTC